This T cell receptor (beta chain) derives from a study of blood T cell repertoires in COVID-19. Study details: Collection of acute and convalescent COVID-19 samples took place in the United States, Italy and Spain. From T cells, B-cell-depleted T cells, or PBMCs came the material, which was cDNA or gDNA.

This clone came up once. Original analysis: For nucleated cells, counts were estimated from reference gene primer amplification. Assay used: immunoSEQ multiplex PCR; TCRdb lists only in-frame clones, some missing. That table supplies the V and J calls and clone size; D and trimming were determined from the DNA. This sample carries 250,000 or so clones, around 83% of them seen once, and the ten largest clones take 3% to 4%. This CDR3 has 16 residues. Trimming cost V 3 bases and J 1 base; bases outside gene matches: 8. CDR1 SGHRS and CDR2 YFSETQ come from the germline V gene. The clonotype originates from a woman aged 18-35 years with acute or convalescent COVID-19. This rearrangement joins TRBV5-1 to TRBJ2-3; TRBD1 aligns across 7 bases. Sequenced material: peripheral blood. CDR3 in DNA: TGCGCCAGCAGCTGGAGACAGGGTCAGGGCACAGATACGCAGTATTTT. Its protein product is CASSWRQGQGTDTQYF.